One and the same sample provided the 23 T cell receptor beta chains below, sequenced in a study of blood T cell repertoires in COVID-19. Here immunoSEQ multiplex PCR was the method, and the copy in TCRdb shows in-frame clones only, minus some. The data hold about 180,000 clones, with approximately 88% observed a single time. Sequencing was performed on peripheral blood. These receptors were collected from a man between 18 and 29 years old with active or convalescent COVID-19.

This clone showed up just once. The chain employs TRBV28 and TRBJ1-6; D not resolved. The CDR3 loop spans 13 amino acids. Deletions cut 1 base from V and 10 bases from J, with 8 bases between. Germline V gene data show CDR1 as MDHEN and CDR2 as SYDVKM. The CDR3 region is CASSLFTRSPLHF. CDR3 sequence (DNA): TGTGCCAGCAGTTTATTCACTCGGTCACCCCTCCACTTT.

This clone was counted between two and nine times. The chain combines TRBV4-3 with TRBJ2-6; D gene ambiguous. The CDR3 covers 17 residues. Germline V CDR1 and CDR2: LGHNA, YSLEER. The V and J ends lost 0 bases and 0 bases respectively, with 9 bases between them. CDR3 sequence: CASSQDLLFSGANVLTF. CDR3 bases: TGCGCCAGCAGCCAAGATCTTCTCTTCTCTGGGGCCAACGTCCTGACTTTC.

This chain uses TRBV7-9 with TRBJ1-1; tentative D call: TRBD1 (6 bases). V lost 2 bases, J lost 2 bases, and 9 bases lay in between. Germline values: CDR1 SEHNR, CDR2 FQNEAQ (reference sequence). This CDR3 is built from 14 residues. As DNA, the CDR3 is TGTGCCAGCAGCTTAAACAGGGAAAACACTGAAGCTTTCTTT. Protein product: CASSLNRENTEAFF.

This clone appeared once. J is TRBJ1-2 and V is TRBV5-1; 8 bases fit TRBD1. J lost 3 bases, V lost 3 bases, and 7 bases had no gene match. Germline V gives CDR1 SGHRS, CDR2 YFSETQ. The CDR3 loop spans 15 amino acids. CDR3 in amino acids: CASSYGTGGDYGYTF. DNA for the CDR3: TGCGCCAGCAGCTACGGAACAGGGGGGGACTATGGCTACACCTTC.

This clone has only a few counts. The V call is TRBV7-9, the J call TRBJ2-7; TRBD1 might be the D (6 bases). V lost 2 bases and J 6 bases, leaving 14 bases between the germline ends. CDR3 length: 14 amino acids. CDR1 SEHNR and CDR2 FQNEAQ come from the germline V gene (reference sequence). The CDR3 DNA reads TGTGCCAGCAGCTTACCCACAGGGTGGGGCGAGCAGTACTTC. Translating gives CASSLPTGWGEQYF.

CDR3 nucleotides: TGTGCCAGCAGCCAGATGACAGGGGGGTACAATGAGCAGTTCTTC. Its translation: CASSQMTGGYNEQFF. The V and J genes are TRBV7-9 and TRBJ2-1, with 9 bases matching TRBD1. J gave up 4 bases and V 5 bases, and 6 bases lay outside the gene matches. The CDR3 runs 15 residues. Germline V gene sequence: CDR1 SEHNR, CDR2 FQNEAQ (reference sequence).

This chain uses TRBV7-8 with TRBJ1-2; D unresolved. Trimming pared 1 base from V and 8 bases from J, leaving 11 bases between. In germline, CDR1 is SGHVS, CDR2 FQNEAQ. The CDR3 has 13 amino acids. CDR3 bases: TGTGCCAGCAGCTTAGATTCTAGAAGAGGCTACACCTTC. Its protein is CASSLDSRRGYTF.

This rearrangement joins TRBV3-1 (or the pseudogene TRBV3-2) to TRBJ2-3; D gene uncertain. V lost 1 base and J 5 bases, leaving 7 bases between the germline ends. This CDR3 has 13 amino acids. Germline values: CDR1 LGHDT, CDR2 YNNKEL (reference sequence). As DNA, the CDR3 is TGTGCCAGCAGCCAAGGTTTAGAAGATACGCAGTATTTT. It codes for CASSQGLEDTQYF.

The chain combines TRBV9 with TRBJ2-2, with TRBD1 matching 8 bases. Germline trimming cut 3 bases from V and 0 bases from J; bases unmatched to any gene: 7. CDR3 size: 17 residues. Germline V CDR1 and CDR2: SGDLS, YYNGEE. Written as DNA, the CDR3 is TGTGCCAGCAGCGCCAGAGGGGGACAGGCGAACACCGGGGAGCTGTTTTTT. Protein sequence: CASSARGGQANTGELFF.

Comment on this clone: This same CDR3 is encoded by further DNA sequences in the sample. J is TRBJ1-2 and V is TRBV18, with 7 bases fitting TRBD1. Germline trimming cut 3 bases from V and 6 bases from J; bases unmatched to any gene: 4. Germline assignment: CDR1 KGHSH and CDR2 LQKENI. The CDR3 runs 13 residues. The CDR3 bases are TGTGCCAGCTCACCCGACAGGGACCATGGCTACACCTTC. This codes for CASSPDRDHGYTF.

V and J are TRBV18 and TRBJ1-3; D is uncertain. CDR1 is KGHSH, CDR2 LQKENI, per germline. Between the trimmed V and J ends, which lost 6 bases and 0 bases, there was a span of 15 bases. The CDR3 contains 16 residues. CDR3 coding DNA: TGTGCCAGCTCGTCTCAAACGGGAACCTCTGGAAACACCATATATTTT. It codes for CASSSQTGTSGNTIYF.

Only one count was recorded for this clone. The chain joins TRBV6-6 to TRBJ2-5, with 7 bases identical to TRBD2. V shed 6 bases, J shed 4 bases, and the junction held 8 bases outside the gene matches. The CDR3 length is 14 residues. Germline-derived CDR1 and CDR2 are MNHNY and SVGAGI (reference sequence). The chain's CDR3 is CASRAGVGGETQYF. CDR3 nucleotides: TGTGCCAGCAGGGCGGGAGTGGGGGGAGAGACCCAGTACTTC.

The rearrangement joins TRBV19 to TRBJ2-1; no definite D call. Per the germline V gene, CDR1 is LNHDA and CDR2 is SQIVND (reference sequence). The CDR3 extends over 12 amino acids. Trimming took 3 bases from V and 7 from J, leaving 7 bases between them. CDR3 in DNA: TGTGCCAGTAGTATTGAGGATAATGAGCAGTTCTTC. Its protein product is CASSIEDNEQFF.

This clone turned up a few times. The rearrangement uses TRBV6-1 and TRBJ1-5; weak D call: TRBD1 (6 bases). The germline gives CDR1 MNHNS, CDR2 SASEGT. V was shortened by 2 bases and J by 6 bases, with 14 bases between the two germline ends. The CDR3 has 15 amino acids. CDR3 nucleotide sequence: TGTGCCAGCAGTGAACTTGGGGGAGGGGGTCAGCCCCAGCATTTT. Amino acid sequence: CASSELGGGGQPQHF.

This clone has only a few counts. V is TRBV6-1 and J is TRBJ1-2; tentative D call: TRBD1 (6 bases). The CDR3 consists of 15 residues. V lost 3 bases and J 6 bases, leaving 17 bases between the germline ends. Per germline, CDR1 MNHNS and CDR2 SASEGT. The CDR3 sequence: CASSDPRGRSNGYTF. DNA for the CDR3: TGTGCCAGCAGTGACCCGCGGGGGCGGTCTAATGGCTACACCTTC.

The CDR3 sequence is CASSPTPGLHEQYF. The CDR3 DNA sequence: TGTGCCAGCAGCCCTACGCCGGGGTTACACGAGCAGTACTTC. V usage is TRBV7-2 and J usage is TRBJ2-7; a weak D match, TRBD2 (5 bases). V lost 5 bases and J 5 bases, leaving 16 bases between the germline ends. Germline V gene data show CDR1 as SGHTA and CDR2 as FQGNSA. The CDR3 totals 14 residues.

The rearrangement joins TRBV1 to TRBJ2-1; TRBD2 is the table's D call and was not checked against the DNA. TRBV1 is marked as a pseudogene. The CDR3 spans 18 residues. The CDR3 spells CTSSQGETSVSSYNEQFF. The DNA of the CDR3 is TGCACCAGCAGCCAAGGAGAGACTAGCGTTAGCTCCTACAATGAGCAGTTCTTC.

V is TRBV29-1 and J is TRBJ1-2, with D unresolved. Between the trimmed V and J ends, which lost 4 bases and 4 bases, there was a span of 16 bases. The length of the CDR3 is 14 residues. From germline, CDR1 is SQVTM and CDR2 ANQGSEA. CDR3 DNA: TGCAGCGTTGCCTTACGGTCGGTTGGCTATGGCTACACCTTC. This gives the protein CSVALRSVGYGYTF.

The rearrangement uses TRBV7-9 and TRBJ1-3; 8 bases are a match to TRBD1. The germline CDR1 and CDR2 sequences are SEHNR and FQNEAQ (reference sequence). The ends lost 1 base at V and 2 bases at J; junction bases unmatched: 1. The CDR3 spans 15 residues. As DNA, the CDR3 is TGTGCCAGCAGCTTAGTCAGGGGGCCTGGAAACACCATATATTTT. Protein sequence: CASSLVRGPGNTIYF.

The rearrangement links TRBV2 to TRBJ2-7, with TRBD2 as a possible D gene (7 bases). Germline CDR1 reads SNHLY; CDR2 reads FYNNEI. V lost 7 bases and J lost 4, with 20 bases in between. The CDR3 consists of 15 residues. The CDR3 sequence: CASNPLGRGAYEQYF. The CDR3 DNA reads TGTGCCAGCAACCCCCTCGGACGGGGGGCTTACGAGCAGTACTTC. The entire variable domain, with the rest obtained from reference TRBV2 and TRBJ2-7, is as follows: EPEVTQTPSHQVTQMGQEVILRCVPISNHLYFYWYRQILGQKVEFLVSFYNNEISEKSEIFDDQFSVERPDGSNFTLKIRSTKLEDSAMYFCASNPLGRGAYEQYFGPGTRLTVT.

V usage is TRBV19 and J usage is TRBJ1-3; D unclear. CDR1 and CDR2 from the germline V gene are LNHDA and SQIVND (reference sequence). V was cut by 2 bases and J by 8 bases, with 16 bases left in between. This CDR3 is built from 15 residues. In nucleotides, the CDR3 is TGTGCCAGTAGTATATACAGCTCCCGTCCGGACACCATATATTTT. The encoded protein is CASSIYSSRPDTIYF.

This clone was counted between two and nine times. The gene calls are TRBV7-7 and TRBJ2-2, with 11 bases lining up with TRBD1. CDR3 length: 15 residues. Germline-derived CDR1 and CDR2 are SSHAT and FNYEAQ (reference sequence). V gave up 10 bases and J gave up 4 bases; unmatched junction bases: 8. CDR3 loop: CAITGTGGGTGELFF. The CDR3, as DNA: TGTGCCATCACTGGGACAGGGGGTGGCACCGGGGAGCTGTTTTTT.

This clone was recorded only once. The chain combines TRBV6-2 or TRBV6-3 with TRBJ2-7, with 7 bases identical to TRBD1. Per germline, CDR1 MNHEY and CDR2 SVGEGT. This CDR3 contains 13 residues. Trimming cost V 5 bases and J 6 bases; bases outside gene matches: 7. As DNA, the CDR3 is TGTGCCAGCAGTAAGACAGGGCGCGGCGAGCAGTACTTC. This codes for CASSKTGRGEQYF.